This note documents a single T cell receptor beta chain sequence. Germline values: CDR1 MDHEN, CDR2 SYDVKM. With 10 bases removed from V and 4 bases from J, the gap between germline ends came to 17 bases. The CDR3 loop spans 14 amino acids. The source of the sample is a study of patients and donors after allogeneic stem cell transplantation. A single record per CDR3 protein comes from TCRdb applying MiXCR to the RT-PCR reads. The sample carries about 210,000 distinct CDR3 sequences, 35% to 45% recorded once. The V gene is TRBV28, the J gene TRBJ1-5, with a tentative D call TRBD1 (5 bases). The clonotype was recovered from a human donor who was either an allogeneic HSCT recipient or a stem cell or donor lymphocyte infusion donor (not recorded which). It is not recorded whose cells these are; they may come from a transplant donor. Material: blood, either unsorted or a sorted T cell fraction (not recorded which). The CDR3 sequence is CATRDGAGNQPQHF. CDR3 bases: TGTGCCACCAGAGATGGGGCTGGTAATCAGCCCCAGCATTTT.